This TCR beta chain was profiled in a study of radiotherapy plus CTLA-4 blockade in lung cancer. Study overall: For roughly 19% of patients, objective responses occurred, and about 30% had disease control. General study findings and limits: Reports state that early shifts in blood T cell clones, with interferon-beta, best predicted response.

Ipilimumab-mediated CTLA-4 blockade plus focal radiation was given to patients having chemo-refractory metastatic non-small-cell lung cancer. Germline CDR1 is SGDLS and CDR2 is YYNGEE. The CDR3 contains 14 residues. Trimming pared 0 bases from V and 5 bases from J, leaving 12 bases between. As concerns this clone: Its matching antigen is unknown.

Produced via immunoSEQ multiplex PCR; TCRdb's table is partial and in-frame only. The repertoire holds more than 95,000 clones, 60% to 75% seen once, with 2.8% in the top ten. This chain connects TRBV9 to TRBJ2-7; D is undetermined. Specimen: peripheral blood, collected from a patient treated with radiotherapy plus ipilimumab. The source of this sequence is a human donor with non-small cell lung cancer who had a partial response to radiotherapy plus ipilimumab. Some clones in this sample may be carry-over from other donors' samples. CDR3 sequence (DNA): TGTGCCAGCAGCGTAGATCACTATCTCAACGAGCAGTACTTC. Its protein product is CASSVDHYLNEQYF.